This T cell receptor (beta chain) was sequenced during a study of T-cell reconstitution after alpha-beta-depleted transplantation in children. The germline V and J ends were trimmed by 3 bases and 1 base, with 14 bases remaining between them. Germline assignment: CDR1 KGHDR and CDR2 SFDVKD. The CDR3 consists of 16 residues. Unique molecular identifiers were built into the TCRbeta library. Using its own MiXCR run on the PCR reads, TCRdb lists one record per CDR3 protein. The table includes a few hundred thousand distinct CDR3 sequences, roughly 20% detected once. The gene calls are TRBV24-1 and TRBJ2-5; a possible D gene is TRBD2 (5 bases). The receptor was isolated from a human donor who donated a stem cell graft to a child with acute myeloid leukemia. Sequenced here: PBMCs from the stem cell graft donor, sampled from the stem cell graft. This CDR3 reads CATSDRASLFQETQYF. The CDR3 region has the DNA TGTGCCACCAGTGATAGGGCTAGCCTCTTCCAAGAGACCCAGTACTTC.